Shown below are 13 T cell receptor beta chains from a single sample sequenced in a study of cytomegalovirus exposure and HLA in healthy donors. Amplification used 60 Vbeta primers and 13 Jbeta primers. Assay used: immunoSEQ multiplex PCR; TCRdb lists only in-frame clones, some missing. The sample includes 200,000 to 250,000 clones, roughly 80% of them seen just once. The sequencing input was PBMCs. The receptors originated from a man aged 45-65 years in good health and CMV-seronegative.

A word on this clone: This same CDR3 is encoded by further DNA sequences in the sample. V is TRBV27 and J is TRBJ2-4; D remains ambiguous. CDR3 length equals 16 residues. With 7 bases removed from V and 0 bases from J, the gap between germline ends came to 16 bases. Looked up from germline, CDR1 is MNHEY and CDR2 is SMNVEV (reference sequence). CDR3 coding DNA: TGTGCCAGCACCAGCCGGCAAGCGTTAGCCAAAAACATTCAGTACTTC. It is translated as CASTSRQALAKNIQYF.

The V and J genes are TRBV6-4 and TRBJ1-4; tentatively, D is TRBD1 (5 bases). The germline V gene encodes CDR1 MRHNA and CDR2 SNTAGT. With 7 bases removed from V and 0 bases from J, the gap between germline ends came to 9 bases. The CDR3 has 14 residues. In nucleotides, the CDR3 is TGTGCCAGCAAGACAGAGGCAACTAATGAAAAACTGTTTTTT. It specifies CASKTEATNEKLFF.

The V gene is TRBV19, the J gene TRBJ1-1; D is uncertain. Germline V gives CDR1 LNHDA, CDR2 SQIVND (reference sequence). The V end was cut by 7 bases, the J end by 0 bases, with 12 bases between. The CDR3 runs to 14 residues. This CDR3 reads CASMNPGLNTEAFF. The CDR3 DNA sequence: TGTGCCAGTATGAACCCAGGTTTGAACACTGAAGCTTTCTTT.

This clone has a handful of counts. This chain links TRBV4-1 with TRBJ1-3; D is perhaps TRBD1 (6 bases). V was pared by 4 bases and J by 8 bases, with 15 bases between. This CDR3 comprises 14 residues. Germline V gives CDR1 MGHRA, CDR2 YSYEKL. The CDR3 DNA reads as TGCGCCAGCAGCCTGGGGGCGCCCCCCCACACCATATATTTT. Translating it yields CASSLGAPPHTIYF.

The chain has TRBV15 and TRBJ2-5, with TRBD2 matching over 9 bases. Germline V CDR1 and CDR2: LNHNV, YYDKDF (reference sequence). CDR3 length: 15 residues. V was pared by 3 bases and J by 3 bases, with 5 bases of the junction left unmatched. The CDR3 DNA reads TGTGCCACCAGCAGGGGGTTAGCGGGAGAAGAGACCCAGTACTTC. Its protein is CATSRGLAGEETQYF.

The chain couples TRBV5-1 to TRBJ2-7, with D perhaps TRBD2 (5 bases). V lost 7 bases and J lost 6, with 20 bases in between. The CDR3 covers 14 residues. Germline assignment: CDR1 SGHRS and CDR2 YFSETQ. CDR3 protein: CASQNLPSGSEQYF. CDR3 bases: TGCGCCAGCCAAAACTTACCCTCGGGGAGCGAGCAGTACTTC. The full variable domain, in which reference TRBV5-1 and TRBJ2-7 provide the parts outside the CDR3, is KAGVTQTPRYLIKTRGQQVTLSCSPISGHRSVSWYQQTPGQGLQFLFEYFSETQRNKGNFPGRFSGRQFSNSRSEMNVSTLELGDSALYLCASQNLPSGSEQYFGPGTRLTVT.

CDR3 DNA: TGTGCCAGCAGAACAACCGGCACTAACCCATACGAGCAGTACTTC. This translates into CASRTTGTNPYEQYF. The chain joins TRBV6-1 to TRBJ2-7; unclear D gene. This CDR3 has 15 residues. V was trimmed by 6 bases and J by 4 bases, leaving 19 bases between them. The V gene's germline CDR1 is MNHNS and CDR2 SASEGT.

On this clone: The same CDR3 also results from other DNA sequences found in this sample. The rearrangement uses TRBV27 and TRBJ2-1; 7 positions agree with TRBD2. CDR1 is MNHEY and CDR2 is SMNVEV in the germline V gene (reference sequence). The V gene end was trimmed by 5 bases and the J gene end by 6 bases; junction bases not matched to a gene: 7. This CDR3 is built from 14 residues. The DNA for the CDR3 is TGTGCCAGCAGTCCCCGGACTAGTGGCAATGAGCAGTTCTTC. The encoded protein is CASSPRTSGNEQFF.

The rearrangement joins TRBV7-6 to TRBJ2-1; 7 nucleotides line up with TRBD2. With 4 bases clipped from V and 5 bases from J, the junction kept 2 bases outside the gene matches. CDR1 SGHVS and CDR2 FNYEAQ come from the germline V gene. CDR3 size: 13 residues. The CDR3 bases are TGTGCCAGCAGCTGGACTAGAAACAATGAGCAGTTCTTC. It encodes CASSWTRNNEQFF.

The CDR3 nucleotides read TGTGCCAGCAGCACAGAGCCCAATGAGCAGTTCTTC. Protein sequence: CASSTEPNEQFF. The gene calls are TRBV6-5 and TRBJ2-1; D remains ambiguous. The germline V gene has CDR1 MNHEY and CDR2 SVGAGI. The CDR3 consists of 12 residues. V was cut by 6 bases and J by 6 bases, with 9 bases left in between.

The rearrangement links TRBV5-1 to TRBJ2-5; no clear D gene. CDR3 size: 13 residues. V was clipped by 3 bases and J by 5 bases, with 11 bases between them. The germline CDR1 and CDR2 sequences are SGHRS and YFSETQ. For the CDR3, the DNA is TGCGCCAGCAGCTCCTCTCCCTTGGAGACCCAGTACTTC. It yields the protein CASSSSPLETQYF.

This clone was seen just once. The rearrangement joins TRBV28 to TRBJ2-1, with TRBD2 matching over 7 bases. With 5 bases clipped from V and 5 bases from J, the junction kept 9 bases outside the gene matches. In germline, CDR1 is MDHEN, CDR2 SYDVKM. CDR3 length: 15 amino acids. As DNA, the CDR3 is TGTGCCAGCAGTATCCAATTGACTAGCAACAATGAGCAGTTCTTC. It translates to CASSIQLTSNNEQFF.

This clone was counted only a few times. CDR3 protein: CASSFYVPGQGATGELFF. The DNA of the CDR3 is TGTGCCAGCAGCTTCTATGTACCGGGACAGGGGGCCACCGGGGAGCTGTTTTTT. The chain recombines TRBV7-3 with TRBJ2-2; TRBD1 matches at 12 bases. CDR3 size: 18 residues. The V segment lost 3 bases and the J segment 4 bases; nucleotides outside the gene matches: 9. CDR1 is SGHTA and CDR2 is FQGTGA in the germline V gene.